This T cell receptor (beta chain) comes out of a study of blood T cell repertoires in COVID-19. The protocol was immunoSEQ multiplex PCR, while the TCRdb copy is restricted to in-frame clones and leaves out a portion. Among about 480,000 clones listed, roughly 90% were seen once. This clone was counted between two and nine times. Trimming shortened V by 6 bases and J by 9 bases, and 12 bases separated the two germline ends. The CDR3 covers 12 residues. From germline, CDR1 is MNHEY and CDR2 SVGAGI. This receptor was taken from a woman aged 40 to 49 who had recovered from COVID-19. The V gene is TRBV6-5, the J gene TRBJ2-1, with TRBD2 as a possible D gene (5 bases). What was sequenced was PBMCs or T cells enriched from blood (not recorded which). CDR3 nucleotides: TGTGCCAGCAGCTTGAGGGCGGGTGAGCAGTTCTTC. Amino acids: CASSLRAGEQFF.